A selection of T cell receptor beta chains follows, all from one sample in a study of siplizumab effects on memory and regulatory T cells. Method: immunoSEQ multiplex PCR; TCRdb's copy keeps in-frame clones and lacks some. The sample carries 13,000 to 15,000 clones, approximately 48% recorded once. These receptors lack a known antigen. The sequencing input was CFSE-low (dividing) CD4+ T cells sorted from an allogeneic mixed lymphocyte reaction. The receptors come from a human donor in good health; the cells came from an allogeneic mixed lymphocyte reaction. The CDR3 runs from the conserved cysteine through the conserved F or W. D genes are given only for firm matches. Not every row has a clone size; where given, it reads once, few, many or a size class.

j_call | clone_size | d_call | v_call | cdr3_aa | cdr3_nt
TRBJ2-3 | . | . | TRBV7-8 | CASSLRQVGTDTQYF | TGTGCCAGCAGCCTTCGACAGGTCGGCACAGATACGCAGTATTTT
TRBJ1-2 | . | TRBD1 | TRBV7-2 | CASSPGGTNYGYTF | TGTGCCAGCAGTCCAGGGGGCACTAACTATGGCTACACCTTC
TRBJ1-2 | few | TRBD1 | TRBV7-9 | CASSRTGLYGYTF | TGTGCCAGCAGCCGGACAGGCCTCTATGGCTACACCTTC
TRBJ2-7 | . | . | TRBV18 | CASSLNRVQELEQYF | TGTGCCAGCTCCCTCAACAGGGTCCAGGAGCTCGAGCAGTACTTC
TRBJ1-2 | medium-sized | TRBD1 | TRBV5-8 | CASSPGQGGGGYTF | TGTGCCAGCAGCCCGGGACAGGGGGGCGGAGGCTACACCTTC
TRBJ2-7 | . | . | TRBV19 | CASSTIGAGTSPYEQYF | TGTGCCAGTAGTACTATTGGGGCCGGGACTTCACCCTACGAGCAGTACTTC
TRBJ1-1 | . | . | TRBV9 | CASSVMGMNTEAFF | TGTGCCAGCAGCGTAATGGGGATGAACACTGAAGCTTTCTTT
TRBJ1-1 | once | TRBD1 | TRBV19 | CASSIVGTGRTEAFF | TGTGCCAGTAGTATAGTTGGGACAGGGAGGACTGAAGCTTTCTTT
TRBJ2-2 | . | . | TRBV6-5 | CASKGNTGELFF | TGTGCCAGCAAAGGGAACACCGGGGAGCTGTTTTTT
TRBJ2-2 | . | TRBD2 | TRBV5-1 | CASSFLAGGDTGELFF | TGCGCCAGCAGCTTCCTAGCGGGGGGAGACACCGGGGAGCTGTTTTTT
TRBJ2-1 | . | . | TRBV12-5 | CASGLGEQFF | TGTGCTAGTGGTTTGGGTGAGCAGTTCTTC
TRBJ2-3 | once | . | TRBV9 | CASSVSQGDTQYF | TGTGCCAGCAGCGTATCCCAGGGGGATACGCAGTATTTT
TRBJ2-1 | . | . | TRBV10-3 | CAITRGMGEQFF | TGTGCCATCACTAGAGGAATGGGTGAGCAGTTCTTC
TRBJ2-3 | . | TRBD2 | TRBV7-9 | CASSIRRLAGGYTDTQYF | TGTGCCAGCAGCATCCGGCGACTAGCGGGGGGATACACAGATACGCAGTATTTT
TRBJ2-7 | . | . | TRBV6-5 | CASTWARSYEQYF | TGTGCCAGCACTTGGGCCAGATCCTACGAGCAGTACTTC
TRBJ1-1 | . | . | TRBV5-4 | CASSLRNSDEAFF | TGTGCCAGCAGCTTGAGAAATTCTGATGAAGCTTTCTTT
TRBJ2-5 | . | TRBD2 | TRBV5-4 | CASSRPLAGGRETQYF | TGTGCCAGCAGCCGACCTCTAGCGGGAGGTAGAGAGACCCAGTACTTC
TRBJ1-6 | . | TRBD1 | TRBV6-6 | CASRAGQGSNSPLHF | TGTGCCAGCAGGGCGGGACAGGGCAGTAATTCACCCCTCCACTTT
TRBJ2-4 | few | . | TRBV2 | CASIKGIGAKNIQYF | TGTGCCAGCATAAAGGGAATTGGAGCCAAAAACATTCAGTACTTC
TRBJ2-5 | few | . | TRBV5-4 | CASSTGGANQETQYF | TGTGCCAGCAGCACTGGAGGGGCCAACCAAGAGACCCAGTACTTC
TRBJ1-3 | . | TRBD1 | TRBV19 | CASIPGTVGNTIYF | TGTGCCAGTATTCCCGGGACAGTCGGAAACACCATATATTTT
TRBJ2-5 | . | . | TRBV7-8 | CASSFGPGETQYF | TGTGCCAGCAGCTTCGGCCCTGGTGAGACCCAGTACTTC
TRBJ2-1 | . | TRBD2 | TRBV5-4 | CASSQKRLAVNNEQFF | TGTGCCAGCAGCCAAAAAAGACTAGCGGTCAACAATGAGCAGTTCTTC
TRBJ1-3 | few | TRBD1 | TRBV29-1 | CSVGRDSNSGNTIYF | TGCAGCGTTGGCAGGGACAGCAACTCTGGAAACACCATATATTTT
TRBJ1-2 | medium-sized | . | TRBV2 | CASSDYRFNVRYTF | TGTGCCAGCAGTGATTATAGATTTAATGTCCGCTACACCTTC
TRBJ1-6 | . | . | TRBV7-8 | CASHTSSYNSPLHF | TGTGCCAGTCATACAAGCTCCTATAATTCACCCCTCCACTTT
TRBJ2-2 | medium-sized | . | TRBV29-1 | CSGGEGRTGELFF | TGCAGTGGAGGAGAAGGGAGGACCGGGGAGCTGTTTTTT
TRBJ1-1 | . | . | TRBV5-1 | CASSLGGGPTEAFF | TGCGCCAGCAGCTTGGGTGGGGGCCCCACTGAAGCTTTCTTT
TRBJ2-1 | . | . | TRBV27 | CASRHYSSSYNEQFF | TGTGCCAGCAGACATTATTCGAGCTCCTACAATGAGCAGTTCTTC
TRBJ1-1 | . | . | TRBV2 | CASREQGPTEAFF | TGTGCCAGCAGAGAACAGGGCCCAACTGAAGCTTTCTTT
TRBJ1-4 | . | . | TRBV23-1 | CASSQYEETPPTNEKLFF | TGCGCCAGCAGTCAATATGAGGAGACACCCCCAACTAATGAAAAACTGTTTTTT
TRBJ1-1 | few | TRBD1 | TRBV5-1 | CASGQTGNSREAFF | TGCGCCAGCGGACAGACAGGGAACTCGAGAGAAGCTTTCTTT
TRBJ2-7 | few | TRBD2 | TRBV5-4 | CASSHRLGGGPTYEQYF | TGTGCCAGCAGCCACCGCCTGGGGGGGGGACCAACCTACGAGCAGTACTTC
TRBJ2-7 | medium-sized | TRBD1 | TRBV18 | CASSLDRNSYEQYF | TGTGCCAGCTCACTGGACAGGAACTCCTACGAGCAGTACTTC
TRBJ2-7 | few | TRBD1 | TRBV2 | CASSAKTGGSYEQYF | TGTGCCAGCAGTGCGAAGACAGGGGGCTCCTACGAGCAGTACTTC
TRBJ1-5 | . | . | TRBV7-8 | CASSLGGLQRPQHF | TGTGCCAGCAGCTTAGGGGGCCTCCAGAGGCCCCAGCATTTT
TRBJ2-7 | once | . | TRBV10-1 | CASSESQAGFYEQYF | TGCGCCAGCAGTGAGTCCCAAGCGGGCTTTTACGAGCAGTACTTC
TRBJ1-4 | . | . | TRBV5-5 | CASSWGLGDEKLFF | TGTGCCAGCAGCTGGGGGCTGGGAGATGAAAAACTGTTTTTT
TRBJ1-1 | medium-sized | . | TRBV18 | CASSPRVPSLNTEAFF | TGTGCCAGCTCACCGCGCGTACCGAGCCTGAACACTGAAGCTTTCTTT
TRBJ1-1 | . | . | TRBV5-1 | CASSLGGGANTEAFF | TGCGCCAGCAGCTTGGGTGGTGGGGCGAACACTGAAGCTTTCTTT
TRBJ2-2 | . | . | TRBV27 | CASSLLGGYNTGELFF | TGTGCCAGCAGTTTACTTGGGGGCTATAACACCGGGGAGCTGTTTTTT
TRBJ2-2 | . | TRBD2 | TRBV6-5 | CASRSGLYTGELFF | TGTGCCAGCAGGTCGGGACTATACACCGGGGAGCTGTTTTTT
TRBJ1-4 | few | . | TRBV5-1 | CASSVGADRGEKLFF | TGCGCCAGCAGCGTGGGGGCCGATCGAGGTGAAAAACTGTTTTTT
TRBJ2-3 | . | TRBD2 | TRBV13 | CASSLRRTSGGSDTQYF | TGTGCCAGCAGCCTTAGGCGGACTAGCGGGGGGTCAGATACGCAGTATTTT
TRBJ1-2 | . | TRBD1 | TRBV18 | CASSTDRVYGYTF | TGTGCCAGCTCGACGGACAGGGTGTATGGCTACACCTTC
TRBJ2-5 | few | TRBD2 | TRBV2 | CATTTSGREETQYF | TGTGCCACGACGACTAGCGGGAGGGAAGAGACCCAGTACTTC
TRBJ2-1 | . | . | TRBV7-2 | CASSLVPGYEQFF | TGTGCCAGCAGCTTAGTCCCAGGGTATGAGCAGTTCTTC
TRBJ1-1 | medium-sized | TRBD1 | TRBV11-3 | CASSARGRDTEAFF | TGTGCCAGCAGTGCTAGGGGGCGTGACACTGAAGCTTTCTTT
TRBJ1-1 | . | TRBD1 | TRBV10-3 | CAISAQTGEGDTEAFF | TGTGCCATCAGTGCCCAAACAGGGGAAGGGGACACTGAAGCTTTCTTT
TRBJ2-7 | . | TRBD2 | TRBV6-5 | CASSYSLAGGYEQYF | TGTGCCAGCAGTTACTCTCTAGCGGGAGGGTACGAGCAGTACTTC
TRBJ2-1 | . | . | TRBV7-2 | CASSASRGLNEQFF | TGTGCCAGCAGCGCGTCCAGGGGTTTGAATGAGCAGTTCTTC
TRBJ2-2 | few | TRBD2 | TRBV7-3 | CASSTSGTNTGELFF | TGTGCCAGCAGCACTAGCGGGACCAACACCGGGGAGCTGTTTTTT
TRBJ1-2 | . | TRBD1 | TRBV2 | CASSSQGGGIDYGYTF | TGTGCCAGCAGTTCACAGGGGGGGGGTATTGACTATGGCTACACCTTC
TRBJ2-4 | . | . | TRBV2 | CASRAIGAKNIQYF | TGTGCCAGCAGGGCTATAGGAGCCAAAAACATTCAGTACTTC